The 2 T cell receptor beta chains below come from one sample, sequenced in a study of identical twins. One entry per CDR3 protein results from TCRdb running MiXCR on the 5' RACE reads. The table includes roughly 480,000 distinct CDR3 sequences, 24% detected once. A further study also used this sample, focusing on T cells expressing NK-cell markers.

Sequenced sample: CD4+ T cells sorted from blood. Receptor source: a woman aged 18-30 years in good health.

The chain joins TRBV5-5 to TRBJ2-7; TRBD2 is a possible D gene (6 bases). Trimming left V 5 bases short and J 6 bases short, with 9 bases between. Germline values: CDR1 SGHKS, CDR2 YYEKEE (reference sequence). The CDR3 extends over 11 amino acids. CDR3 in DNA: TGTGCCAGCAGGGAGGGACGCGAGCAGTACTTC. Translated, it gives CASREGREQYF.

The rearrangement joins TRBV3-1 to TRBJ2-3, with no clear D. The CDR3 consists of 13 residues. The germline V gene encodes CDR1 LGHDT and CDR2 YNNKEL (reference sequence). V lost 4 bases and J lost 4, with 9 bases in between. The CDR3 bases are TGTGCCAGCAGCCGCGAGGCTGCAGATACGCAGTATTTT. It translates to CASSREAADTQYF.